The 2 T cell receptor beta chains below all came from one sample that was sequenced in a study of ipilimumab plus nivolumab after autologous stem cell transplantation. TCRdb's copy holds only in-frame clones and misses some; the assay was immunoSEQ multiplex PCR. The table has over 75,000 clones, about 83% seen once; the top ten hold 2.2%. Sequences were derived from PBMCs, sampled in a trial of ipilimumab plus nivolumab as post-transplant consolidation. These receptors originate from a male donor with diffuse large B-cell lymphoma.

This rearrangement joins TRBV5-1 to TRBJ2-5; D unresolved. The CDR3 extends over 14 amino acids. Germline-derived CDR1 and CDR2 are SGHRS and YFSETQ. The ends were cut back, 3 bases at V and 1 base at J, with 10 bases in the middle. The CDR3 region is CASSSPAGQETQYF. CDR3 nucleotide sequence: TGCGCCAGCAGCTCGCCGGCAGGCCAAGAGACCCAGTACTTC. Full variable domain (outside the CDR3, taken from reference TRBV5-1 and TRBJ2-5): KAGVTQTPRYLIKTRGQQVTLSCSPISGHRSVSWYQQTPGQGLQFLFEYFSETQRNKGNFPGRFSGRQFSNSRSEMNVSTLELGDSALYLCASSSPAGQETQYFGPGTRLLVL.

The chain recombines TRBV10-3 with TRBJ1-6; D call uncertain. V lost 2 bases and J 13 bases, leaving 12 bases between the germline ends. The CDR3 runs 13 residues. Per germline, CDR1 ENHRY and CDR2 SYGVKD. The CDR3 protein is CAISETLGMPLHF. The CDR3 region has the DNA TGTGCCATCAGTGAGACTCTGGGTATGCCCCTCCACTTT.